Ten or more counts support the clone carrying this T cell receptor beta chain. Its antigen is currently unknown. Amplification of TCR beta CDR3 regions used RNA as the template. The HTBI set primed first-round TCR CDR3 RT-PCR. Each CDR3 protein is one row after TCRdb ran MiXCR on the multiplex PCR reads. Of some 250,000 distinct CDR3 sequences in the sample, 14% to 15% were seen once. Newly diagnosed patients aged 18 to 65 had hyperthyroidism of under 2 months' duration. The data are from a study of T cells in Graves' hyperthyroidism and ophthalmopathy. V dropped 6 bases and J dropped 2; count of bases not matched to a gene: 7. The CDR3 is 15 amino acids. The V gene's germline CDR1 is MNHNS and CDR2 SASEGT. General study findings and limits: In the blood, most expanded thyroid clonotypes above 0.001 appeared as well.

This chain connects TRBV6-1 to TRBJ2-3, with 8 positions matching TRBD2. This receptor was identified in a woman aged 35 to 49 with Graves' hyperthyroidism that later progressed to Graves' ophthalmopathy. Sequencing was carried out using blood. CDR3 residues: CASSPETSDTDTQYF. The CDR3 DNA sequence: TGTGCCAGCAGCCCGGAGACTAGCGACACAGATACGCAGTATTTT.